These 14 T cell receptor beta chains came from one sample sequenced in a study of identical twins. One entry per CDR3 protein, called by TCRdb with MiXCR from the 5' RACE reads. The data hold 1.5 million to 2 million distinct CDR3 sequences, with 32% observed a single time. The source material was cord blood. Receptors were obtained from a newborn girl in good health.

The gene calls are TRBV20-1 and TRBJ1-1; 8 nucleotides agree with TRBD1. V lost 3 bases to trimming and J lost 3 bases; unmatched junction nucleotides: 3. Germline V gene data show CDR1 as DFQATT and CDR2 as SNEGSKA (reference sequence). The CDR3 totals 13 residues. The DNA of the CDR3 is TGCAGTGCTAGCAAACAGGGGGACACTGAAGCTTTCTTT. Amino acids: CSASKQGDTEAFF.

The chain joins TRBV25-1 to TRBJ1-4; unclear D gene. The V end lost 3 bases, the J end lost 0 bases, and 8 bases lay between the germline ends. Germline CDR1 reads MGHDK; CDR2 reads SYGVNS. The CDR3 is 15 amino acids. The CDR3 reads CASSDSPATNEKLFF. The CDR3 DNA reads as TGTGCCAGCAGTGACAGCCCGGCAACTAATGAAAAACTGTTTTTT.

This chain joins TRBV6-1 and TRBJ2-3; tentative D call: TRBD2 (5 bases). Deletions cut 0 bases from V and 7 bases from J, with 8 bases between. Germline loops: CDR1 MNHNS, CDR2 SASEGT. The length of the CDR3 is 13 residues. CDR3 sequence: CASSEALAHTQYF. The CDR3 nucleotides are TGTGCCAGCAGTGAAGCGCTAGCCCATACGCAGTATTTT.

This clonotype was counted many times. This chain links TRBV6-1 with TRBJ2-7; D perhaps matches TRBD2 (5 bases). V lost 11 bases, J lost 0 bases, and 11 bases lay in between. Looked up from germline, CDR1 is MNHNS and CDR2 is SASEGT. This CDR3 is 12 amino acids long. Here the CDR3 DNA reads TGTGCCTCCACGGGGTCCTCCTACGAGCAGTACTTC. It encodes CASTGSSYEQYF.

This clonotype was observed many times. This chain connects TRBV4-2 to TRBJ2-4; possible D gene TRBD1, 6 bases. The length of the CDR3 is 12 residues. CDR1 and CDR2 from the germline V gene are LGHNA and YNFKEQ. V was pared by 0 bases and J by 9 bases, with 6 bases between. The CDR3 DNA follows: TGTGCCAGCAGCCAAGAACAGGGCATTCAGTACTTC. The encoded protein is CASSQEQGIQYF.

This clonotype has more than one count but fewer than ten. V gene TRBV5-1 combines with J gene TRBJ2-3; D may be TRBD1 or TRBD2 (5 bases each). Germline loops: CDR1 SGHRS, CDR2 YFSETQ. The CDR3 is made up of 15 amino acids. The V gene lost 4 bases and the J gene lost 6 bases, with 18 bases spanning the gap. The CDR3 loop reads CASSGAAKGADTQYF. The CDR3 DNA sequence: TGCGCCAGCAGCGGAGCGGCGAAAGGGGCCGATACGCAGTATTTT.

V and J are TRBV30 and TRBJ2-4, with D unresolved. The CDR3 runs to 13 residues. Germline V CDR1 and CDR2: GTSNPN, SVGIG (reference sequence). V lost 1 base, J lost 0 bases, and 4 bases lay in between. Here the CDR3 DNA reads TGTGCCTGGAGTGGGACAGCCAAAAACATTCAGTACTTC. Its translation: CAWSGTAKNIQYF. Full variable domain (outside the CDR3, taken from reference TRBV30 and TRBJ2-4): SQTIHQWPATLVQPVGSPLSLECTVEGTSNPNLYWYRQAAGRGLQLLFYSVGIGQISSEVPQNLSASRPQDRQFILSSKKLLLSDSGFYLCAWSGTAKNIQYFGAGTRLSVL.

The rearrangement links TRBV10-3 to TRBJ1-2; D is ambiguous. The germline gives CDR1 ENHRY, CDR2 SYGVKD. The CDR3 sequence is 16 residues long. Trimming pared 0 bases from V and 2 bases from J, leaving 13 bases between. CDR3 in amino acids: CAISESYQTQNYGYTF. CDR3 sequence (DNA): TGTGCCATCAGTGAGTCGTATCAGACCCAAAACTATGGCTACACCTTC.

The rearrangement links TRBV6-2 or TRBV6-3 to TRBJ2-7, with 7 nucleotides matching TRBD2. TRBJ2-5 matches the DNA end more closely, so the J call is doubtful. Germline V gene lookup returns CDR1 MNHEY and CDR2 SVGEGT. CDR3 length: 18 amino acids. The DNA of the CDR3 is TGTGCCAGCAGTTACCCTGGGAGGGGCCCCATCTACCGAGAGACCCAGTACTTC. Translation gives CASSYPGRGPIYRETQYF.

The chain couples TRBV6-5 to TRBJ2-1; TRBD2 matches at 9 bases. CDR3 length: 20 amino acids. Per the germline V gene, CDR1 is MNHEY and CDR2 is SVGAGI. Losses at the gene ends were 2 bases for V and 0 bases for J; bases not matched to a gene: 14. Written as DNA, the CDR3 is TGTGCCAGCAGTTACACGGGCCCGGATGGCGGGGGGGTCTCCTACAATGAGCAGTTCTTC. Residues: CASSYTGPDGGGVSYNEQFF.

The table lists this clonotype with a few counts. V gene TRBV4-2 combines with J gene TRBJ2-5; tentative D call: TRBD2 (6 bases). V was trimmed by 0 bases and J by 2 bases, leaving 7 bases between them. Germline V gene data show CDR1 as LGHNA and CDR2 as YNFKEQ. This CDR3 has 14 residues. The CDR3 coding sequence is TGTGCCAGCAGCCAAGAGGACTATCAAGAGACCCAGTACTTC. Its translation is CASSQEDYQETQYF.

V and J are TRBV3-1 and TRBJ2-1, with unresolved D. In germline, CDR1 is LGHDT, CDR2 YNNKEL (reference sequence). The CDR3 runs to 15 residues. Trimming cost V 1 base and J 9 bases, with 16 bases left between them. The CDR3 DNA follows: TGTGCCAGCAGCCAAGGGCTAGTCCCTGCTGGTGAGCAGTTCTTC. Amino acid sequence: CASSQGLVPAGEQFF.

This clonotype has only a few counts. This chain links TRBV28 with TRBJ2-5; possibly TRBD2 for D (6 bases). Germline values: CDR1 MDHEN, CDR2 SYDVKM. This CDR3 has 14 amino acids. V lost 7 bases, J lost 11 bases, and 23 bases lay in between. CDR3 amino acids: CASTLGGNYNEQYF. Here the CDR3 DNA reads TGTGCCAGCACGTTGGGGGGTAATTACAATGAGCAGTACTTC.

CDR3: CAIRGEVLDEKLFF. CDR3 nucleotide sequence: TGTGCCATCAGGGGGGAGGTCCTGGATGAAAAACTGTTTTTT. V is TRBV10-3 and J is TRBJ1-4; tentative D call: TRBD1 (5 bases). The CDR3 has 14 residues. Trimming removed 6 bases from V and 6 bases from J, with 14 bases in between. The germline V gene encodes CDR1 ENHRY and CDR2 SYGVKD.